This passage covers 11 T cell receptor beta chains from one sample sequenced in a study of T cell repertoires in cytomegalovirus infection. Each CDR3 protein is one row after TCRdb ran MiXCR on the reads. The sample consists of fewer than 850,000 distinct CDR3 sequences, almost 30% of them appearing once. For these receptors, no antigen is known. The starting material was cultured CD8+ T cells from PBMCs, obtained from culture after CMV antigen stimulation. The receptors stem from a human donor in good health (CMV status not recorded). Some clones in this sample may be carry-over from other donors' samples.

This clonotype showed up just a few times. V gene TRBV19 combines with J gene TRBJ2-2, with 10 bases matching TRBD1. This CDR3 region has 18 residues. CDR1 LNHDA and CDR2 SQIVND come from the germline V gene (reference sequence). The ends lost 5 bases at V and 2 bases at J; junction bases unmatched: 11. This chain's CDR3 is CASSARDRGFINTGELFF. CDR3 coding DNA: TGTGCCAGTAGTGCCCGGGACAGGGGCTTTATTAACACCGGGGAGCTGTTTTTT.

This clonotype showed up just once. The V gene is TRBV4-1, the J gene TRBJ2-7, with D unclear. This CDR3 spans 15 amino acids. Germline CDR1 MGHRA, CDR2 YSYEKL. Trimming stripped 0 bases from V and 2 bases from J, with 11 bases between. This CDR3 is CASSQDAQAPYEQYF. As DNA, the CDR3 is TGCGCCAGCAGCCAAGACGCTCAGGCCCCCTACGAGCAGTACTTC.

This clonotype was recorded many times. The chain uses TRBV7-2 and TRBJ1-1, with D maybe TRBD1 (6 bases). Germline CDR1 SGHTA, CDR2 FQGNSA. The germline V and J ends were trimmed by 4 bases and 4 bases, with 22 bases remaining between them. The CDR3 runs to 17 residues. The CDR3 spells CASSSGVRTLKFTEAFF. As DNA, the CDR3 is TGTGCCAGCAGCTCAGGGGTCAGAACCCTAAAATTCACTGAAGCTTTCTTT. The whole variable domain, remainder taken from reference TRBV7-2 and TRBJ1-1, is GAGVSQSPSNKVTEKGKDVELRCDPISGHTALYWYRQSLGQGLEFLIYFQGNSAPDKSGLPSDRFSAERTGGSVSTLTIQRTQQEDSAVYLCASSSGVRTLKFTEAFFGQGTRLTVV.

This clonotype came up many times. This sequence joins TRBV7-2 and TRBJ1-1, with 9 positions matching TRBD1. This CDR3 contains 15 residues. Germline V gives CDR1 SGHTA, CDR2 FQGNSA. With 2 bases clipped from V and 5 bases from J, the junction kept 6 bases outside the gene matches. The CDR3 nucleotides are TGTGCCAGCAGCTTAATTTACAGGGGGCATACTGAAGCTTTCTTT. This codes for CASSLIYRGHTEAFF.

V gene TRBV7-4 combines with J gene TRBJ1-2, with TRBD1 as a possible D gene (5 bases). CDR3 length: 14 residues. The germline V and J ends were trimmed by 8 bases and 0 bases, with 13 bases remaining between them. Germline loops: CDR1 SGHVT, CDR2 SQSDAQ. As DNA, the CDR3 is TGTGCCAGCCGAAGTAGGGGAGCTAACTATGGCTACACCTTC. This gives the protein CASRSRGANYGYTF.

The chain joins TRBV25-1 to TRBJ1-2; D is uncertain. Trimming removed 1 base at V and 3 bases at J, with 6 bases between. Germline V gene sequence: CDR1 MGHDK, CDR2 SYGVNS. The CDR3 consists of 13 residues. CDR3 amino acids: CASSEFGDYGYTF. The CDR3 DNA follows: TGTGCCAGCAGTGAATTCGGGGACTATGGCTACACCTTC.

This clonotype has a handful of counts. The V call is TRBV27, the J call TRBJ2-5; TRBD2 agrees at 8 bases. This CDR3 spans 11 amino acids. Trimming removed 8 bases from V and 12 bases from J; junction bases left unmatched: 8. CDR1 and CDR2 (germline): MNHEY, SMNVEV (reference sequence). CDR3 loop: CASSGGEREYF. As DNA, the CDR3 is TGTGCCAGCTCCGGGGGGGAGAGGGAGTACTTC.

The CDR3 sequence is CASSLADRGVIEQYF. In DNA form, the CDR3 reads TGTGCCAGCAGCTTAGCGGACAGGGGTGTCATCGAGCAGTACTTC. The V gene is TRBV7-9, the J gene TRBJ2-7, with TRBD1 identical over 9 bases. This CDR3 has 15 amino acids. Germline CDR1 is SEHNR and CDR2 is FQNEAQ (reference sequence). With V trimmed by 0 bases and J by 6 bases, 6 bases remained unmatched.

The gene calls are TRBV5-1 and TRBJ1-2; possible D gene TRBD1, 5 bases. Trimming cost V 0 bases and J 6 bases, with 9 bases left between them. From germline, CDR1 is SGHRS and CDR2 YFSETQ. The CDR3 has 13 residues. The DNA for the CDR3 is TGCGCCAGCAGCTTGGAACAGGTAGATGGCTACACCTTC. It translates to CASSLEQVDGYTF.

This clonotype was seen more than once but under ten times. This chain links TRBV6-1 with TRBJ2-3, with TRBD2 matching over 8 bases. V gave up 1 base and J gave up 3 bases; unmatched junction bases: 6. Germline V CDR1 and CDR2: MNHNS, SASEGT. The length of the CDR3 is 16 residues. The CDR3 DNA follows: TGTGCCAGCAGTGAAGTTTGGCGGGGGGTGACAGATACGCAGTATTTT. This translates into CASSEVWRGVTDTQYF.

This clonotype was seen a single time. V and J are TRBV7-9 and TRBJ1-1; 7 bases align to TRBD1. J was trimmed by 6 bases and V by 1 base; bases with no gene match: 8. Germline V gene data show CDR1 as SEHNR and CDR2 as FQNEAQ (reference sequence). There are 15 residues in the CDR3. The CDR3 sequence: CASSLVDRDDPEAFF. CDR3 DNA: TGTGCCAGCAGCTTAGTCGACAGGGATGATCCTGAAGCTTTCTTT.